This T cell receptor beta chain was sequenced for a study of blood T cells in healthy people across ages. The V end was cut by 6 bases, the J end by 2 bases, with 26 bases between. This CDR3 comprises 18 residues. Looked up from germline, CDR1 is DFQATT and CDR2 is SNEGSKA (reference sequence). Together with a sample-barcoded 5' primer, a J-beta primer mix was included in a second PCR lasting about 7 to 12 cycles. Every single cDNA molecule received a tag from a template-switch adaptor with 12 random nucleotides. TCRdb redid the calling of the 5' RACE reads with MiXCR, one entry per CDR3 protein. The sample has 660,000 or so distinct CDR3 sequences, under 65% seen once.

The gene calls are TRBV20-1 and TRBJ2-1, with D possibly matching TRBD1 (6 bases). The source of this sequence is a man aged 60-69 years in good health. The sample comprised blood. CDR3 nucleotide sequence: TGCAGTGCGTCCGCTGGGGCGATGAGGGGGAACCCCTACAATGAGCAGTTCTTC. This gives the protein CSASAGAMRGNPYNEQFF.